Shown below are 6 T cell receptor beta chains from a single sample sequenced in a study of blood T cells in healthy people across ages (dated by TCRdb to the mid-2010s). Libraries were prepared through 5' RACE. Instrument on record: Illumina HiSeq 2500. The second PCR ran for about 6 to 12 cycles and used a J-beta primer mix along with a sample-barcoded 5' primer. TCRdb trimmed the raw reads at Q25, called clones with MiXCR and kept productive beta chains. Records with the same CDR3 protein are collapsed into one entry carrying the most frequent genes and DNA. The sample has 550,000 to 700,000 distinct CDR3 sequences on record, about 25% of them singletons. About 18% of the sample is in the top ten clones. The material sequenced was blood. These receptors were collected from a woman in her 70s in good health.

This chain links TRBV20-1 with TRBJ2-5; D gene unclear. Per the germline V gene, CDR1 is DFQATT and CDR2 is SNEGSKA (reference sequence). This CDR3 has 14 residues. Between the trimmed V and J ends, which lost 1 base and 1 base, there was a span of 10 bases. CDR3 in DNA: TGCAGTGCTAGAGCCGTGAACACCCAAGAGACCCAGTACTTC. Amino acid sequence: CSARAVNTQETQYF.

This clonotype came up a few times. The chain uses TRBV5-6 and TRBJ1-4; D not resolved. Looked up from germline, CDR1 is SGHDT and CDR2 is YYEEEE. With 3 bases removed from V and 4 bases from J, the gap between germline ends came to 10 bases. CDR3 length equals 14 residues. The CDR3 reads CASSSDAYNEKLFF. The CDR3 coding sequence is TGTGCCAGCAGCTCGGACGCCTATAATGAAAAACTGTTTTTT. The full variable domain, in which reference TRBV5-6 and TRBJ1-4 provide the parts outside the CDR3, is DAGVTQSPTHLIKTRGQQVTLRCSPKSGHDTVSWYQQALGQGPQFIFQYYEEEERQRGNFPDRFSGHQFPNYSSELNVNALLLGDSALYLCASSSDAYNEKLFFGSGTQLSVL.

In its sample, this clonotype was seen a few times. The chain combines TRBV4-3 with TRBJ1-3, with D tentatively TRBD1 (5 bases). The V and J ends lost 4 bases and 0 bases respectively, with 13 bases between them. The CDR3 runs 16 residues. The germline V gene encodes CDR1 LGHNA and CDR2 YSLEER. Here the CDR3 DNA reads TGCGCCAGCAGCCCGGGCGGAGGGGCCTCTGGAAACACCATATATTTT. Its protein is CASSPGGGASGNTIYF.

The table lists this clonotype with a few counts. The J gene is TRBJ2-1, the V gene TRBV6-5; D is possibly TRBD1 (5 bases). This CDR3 contains 14 residues. Trimming shortened V by 6 bases and J by 3 bases, and 12 bases separated the two germline ends. Germline V lookup: CDR1 MNHEY, CDR2 SVGAGI. The CDR3 bases are TGTGCCAGCAGCCGGACACCTATCTACAATGAGCAGTTCTTC. This gives the protein CASSRTPIYNEQFF.

This clonotype was counted a few times. J is TRBJ2-2 and V is TRBV6-1; D might be TRBD1 or TRBD2, each matching 5 bases. V was trimmed by 4 bases and J by 3 bases, leaving 9 bases between them. The CDR3 length is 14 residues. Germline values: CDR1 MNHNS, CDR2 SASEGT. This CDR3 reads CASSGGWYTGELFF. DNA of the CDR3: TGTGCCAGCAGTGGGGGGTGGTACACCGGGGAGCTGTTTTTT.

The chain uses TRBV4-2 and TRBJ2-2; tentatively, D is TRBD2 (6 bases). CDR1 and CDR2 (germline): LGHNA, YNFKEQ. CDR3 length equals 16 residues. V lost 4 bases and J 5 bases, leaving 17 bases between the germline ends. This chain's CDR3 is CASSPNAGLLTGELFF. The CDR3 coding sequence is TGTGCCAGCAGCCCAAACGCGGGGCTTTTGACCGGGGAGCTGTTTTTT.